The entry that follows covers one T cell receptor (beta chain) sequence. This entry comes from a study of blood T cell repertoires in COVID-19. Overall study: Samples taken during acute and convalescent COVID-19 were collected in the United States, Italy and Spain.

The Seattle site enrolled patients during active infection and followed them longitudinally. Original handling: Nucleated cell counts were estimated from reference gene primer amplification. Generated by immunoSEQ multiplex PCR, the TCRdb table keeps only in-frame clones and is missing some. V, J and clone size were drawn from that table, and D and trimming were deduced from the DNA. The table lists roughly 250,000 clones, 86% of them singletons. Sequences were obtained from peripheral blood. The sequence came from a young woman with COVID-19, enrolled during active disease.

CDR3 coding DNA: TGTGCCATCAGTGAGGGACTAGCGGGGGTCTCCTACGAGCAGTACTTC. Its protein product is CAISEGLAGVSYEQYF. This rearrangement joins TRBV10-3 to TRBJ2-7; TRBD2 matches 13 bases. Germline trimming cut 2 bases from V and 0 bases from J; bases unmatched to any gene: 1. Per the germline V gene, CDR1 is ENHRY and CDR2 is SYGVKD. This CDR3 contains 16 residues.